This T cell receptor (beta chain) was profiled in a study of blood T cell repertoires in COVID-19 (dated by TCRdb to 2018 to 2021). Context from the whole study: The collaborator samples originated in the United States, Italy and Spain and spanned the acute and convalescent phases of COVID-19. The material from the prospective study consisted of cDNA or gDNA derived from T cells, B-cell-depleted T cells, or PBMCs. Deeply sampled blood TCRbeta repertoires from subjects exposed to, actively infected with, or recovered from COVID-19 were included in the dataset. The repertoires were released in a freely available public database intended as a resource for research on the immune response to SARS-CoV-2. Samples came from the ongoing ImmuneRACE study (first 160 participants) plus 1,254 subjects from 6 global collaborators. A de-identified subject ID, COVID-19 status, age in years and sex were almost always included in the sample metadata. Where HLA class I and class II types were available, the types were taken from metadata supplied by the sample provider, not from assay-based typing. General study outcomes and caveats: The quantity of clinical and demographic metadata differed by source and by participant and was supplied without curation.

The CDR3 measures 15 amino acids from cysteine to phenylalanine. Only CDR3 DNA is held: 45 bases, read in frame from base 1. The germline V gene (reference sequence) provides CDR1 SGHAT and CDR2 FQDESV. V loses 5 bases at its end and J loses 1 base; junction bases beyond the gene matches: 3. TCRbeta CDR3 regions were amplified from genomic DNA using the immunoSEQ Assay, a bias-controlled multiplex PCR. The original methods were these. Nucleated cell counts per sample were estimated from amplification of reference gene primers within the assay. To quantify the absolute abundance of each unique TCRbeta CDR3 rearrangement, sequence reads were collapsed and filtered. For each sample, productive Simpson clonality was calculated as the square root of Simpson's diversity index over productive rearrangements. This is the immuneACCESS table as TCRdb keeps it, with only in-frame sequences that have V and J called. A part of the clones is gone; compared with another copy, unresolved V genes explain less than half, and the rest is unexplained. V and J calls and clone size are copied from that table; D and trimming were computed from the DNA. The sample table contains under 250,000 clones; only one count was recorded for 65% to 90% of them. Of the sample, around 2.5% falls within the top ten clones.

On this clone: Its antigen is not yet known. No much larger clonotype is one base removed from it; base qualities were not supplied.

In Seattle, one collaborating source enrolled patients while the infection was active and tracked those patients longitudinally over the course of disease. Each collaborating institution followed its own protocols to collect whole blood in K2EDTA tubes. For TCRbeta analysis, collaborators shipped samples in one of three forms: frozen whole blood, isolated PBMCs, or DNA extracted from either of those sample types. The chain is made from TRBV11-1 and TRBJ2-2, and 8 junction bases match TRBD1. The receptor was isolated from a woman aged 65 to 85 with COVID-19, enrolled during active disease. The source material was peripheral blood. The nucleotide sequence is TGTGCCAGCAGCCCAGGGGGCTGGAACACCGGGGAGCTGTTTTTT. Translation gives CASSPGGWNTGELFF.